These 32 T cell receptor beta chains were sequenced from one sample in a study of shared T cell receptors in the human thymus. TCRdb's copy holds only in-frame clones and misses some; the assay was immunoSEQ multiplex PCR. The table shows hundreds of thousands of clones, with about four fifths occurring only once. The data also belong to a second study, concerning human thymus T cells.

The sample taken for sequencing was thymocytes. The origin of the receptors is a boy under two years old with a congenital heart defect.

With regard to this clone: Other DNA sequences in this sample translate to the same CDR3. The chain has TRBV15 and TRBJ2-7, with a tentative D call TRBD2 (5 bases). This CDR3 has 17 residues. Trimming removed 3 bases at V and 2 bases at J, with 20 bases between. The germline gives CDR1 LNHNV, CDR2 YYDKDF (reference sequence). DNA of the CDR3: TGTGCCACCAGCAGTCAGCGGACTCGACGAACCCCCTACGAGCAGTACTTC. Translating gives CATSSQRTRRTPYEQYF.

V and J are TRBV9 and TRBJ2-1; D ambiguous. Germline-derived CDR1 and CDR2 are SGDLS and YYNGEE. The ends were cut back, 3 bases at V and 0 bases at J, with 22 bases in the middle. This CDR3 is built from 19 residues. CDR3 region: CASSAIPGLGGYSYNEQFF. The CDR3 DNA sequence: TGTGCCAGCAGCGCCATTCCCGGTCTCGGCGGTTACTCCTACAATGAGCAGTTCTTC.

CDR3 sequence: CASSRTGGFAVTLWGQGAWYEQYF. The CDR3 nucleotides are TGTGCCAGCTCACGGACAGGGGGCTTTGCTGTAACATTGTGGGGACAGGGGGCGTGGTACGAGCAGTACTTC. This chain joins TRBV18 and TRBJ2-7; 12 bases agree with TRBD1. The CDR3 spans 24 residues. V lost 4 bases to trimming and J lost 4 bases; unmatched junction nucleotides: 32. Germline CDR1 and CDR2: KGHSH and LQKENI.

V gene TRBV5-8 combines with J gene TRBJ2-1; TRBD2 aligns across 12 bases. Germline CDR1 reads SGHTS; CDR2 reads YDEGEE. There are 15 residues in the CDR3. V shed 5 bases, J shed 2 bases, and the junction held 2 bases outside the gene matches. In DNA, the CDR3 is TGTGCCAGCAGATCTAGCGGGAGGGCCTACAATGAGCAGTTCTTC. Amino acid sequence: CASRSSGRAYNEQFF.

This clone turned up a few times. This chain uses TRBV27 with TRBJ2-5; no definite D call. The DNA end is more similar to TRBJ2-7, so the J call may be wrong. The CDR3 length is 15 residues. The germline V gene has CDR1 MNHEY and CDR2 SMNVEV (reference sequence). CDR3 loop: CASSPAPGGAYEQYF. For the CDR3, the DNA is TGTGCCAGCAGTCCCGCCCCGGGTGGGGCCTACGAGCAGTACTTC.

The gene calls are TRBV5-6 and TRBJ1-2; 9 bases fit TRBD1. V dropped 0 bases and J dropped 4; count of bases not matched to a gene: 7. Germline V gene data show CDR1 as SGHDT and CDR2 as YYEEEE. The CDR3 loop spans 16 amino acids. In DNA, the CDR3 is TGTGCCAGCAGCTTGGGGGGGACAGGGTACACCTATGGCTACACCTTC. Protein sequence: CASSLGGTGYTYGYTF.

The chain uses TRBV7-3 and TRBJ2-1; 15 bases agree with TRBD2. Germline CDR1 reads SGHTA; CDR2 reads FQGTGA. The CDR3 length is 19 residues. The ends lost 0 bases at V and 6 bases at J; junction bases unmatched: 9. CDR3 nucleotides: TGTGCCAGCAGCTTAACGTTAGGACTAGCGGGAGGGCCTGGCAATGAGCAGTTCTTC. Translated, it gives CASSLTLGLAGGPGNEQFF.

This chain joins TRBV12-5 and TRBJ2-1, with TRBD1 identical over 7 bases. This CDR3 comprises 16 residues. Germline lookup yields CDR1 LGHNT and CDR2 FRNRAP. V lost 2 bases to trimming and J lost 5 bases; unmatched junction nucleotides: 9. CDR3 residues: CASGLPREGAHNEQFF. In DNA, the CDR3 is TGTGCTAGTGGTTTGCCGCGAGAGGGGGCCCACAATGAGCAGTTCTTC.

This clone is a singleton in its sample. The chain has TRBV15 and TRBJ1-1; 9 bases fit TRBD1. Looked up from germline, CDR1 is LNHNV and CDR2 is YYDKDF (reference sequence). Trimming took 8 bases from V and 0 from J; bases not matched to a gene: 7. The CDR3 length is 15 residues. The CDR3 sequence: CATFGTGTLNTEAFF. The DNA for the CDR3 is TGTGCCACCTTCGGGACAGGGACCTTGAACACTGAAGCTTTCTTT. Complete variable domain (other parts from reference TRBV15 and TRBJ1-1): DAMVIQNPRYQVTQFGKPVTLSCSQTLNHNVMYWYQQKSSQAPKLLFHYYDKDFNNEADTPDNFQSRRPNTSFCFLDIRSPGLGDTAMYLCATFGTGTLNTEAFFGQGTRLTVV.

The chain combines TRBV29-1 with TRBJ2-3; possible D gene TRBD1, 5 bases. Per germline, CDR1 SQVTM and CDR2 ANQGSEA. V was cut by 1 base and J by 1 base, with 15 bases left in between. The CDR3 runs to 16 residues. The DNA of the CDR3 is TGCAGCGTTGAAGGTGCTGGTCAGGGATGCACAGATACGCAGTATTTT. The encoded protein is CSVEGAGQGCTDTQYF.

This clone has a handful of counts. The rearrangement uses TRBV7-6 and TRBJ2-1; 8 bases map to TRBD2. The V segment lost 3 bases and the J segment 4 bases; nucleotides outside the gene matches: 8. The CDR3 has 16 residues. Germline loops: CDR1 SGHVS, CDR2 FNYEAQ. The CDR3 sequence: CASSLGPSGSYNEQFF. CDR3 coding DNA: TGTGCCAGCAGCTTGGGCCCTAGCGGGTCTTACAATGAGCAGTTCTTC.

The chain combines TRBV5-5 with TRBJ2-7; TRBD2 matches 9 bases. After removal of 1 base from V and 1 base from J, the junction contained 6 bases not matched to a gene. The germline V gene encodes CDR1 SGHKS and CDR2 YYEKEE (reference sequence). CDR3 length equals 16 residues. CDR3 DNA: TGTGCCAGCAGCTTGTGCGCGGGAGGGCCTTCCTACGAGCAGTACTTC. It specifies CASSLCAGGPSYEQYF. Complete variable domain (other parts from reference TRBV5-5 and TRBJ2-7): DAGVTQSPTHLIKTRGQQVTLRCSPISGHKSVSWYQQVLGQGPQFIFQYYEKEERGRGNFPDRFSARQFPNYSSELNVNALLLGDSALYLCASSLCAGGPSYEQYFGPGTRLTVT.

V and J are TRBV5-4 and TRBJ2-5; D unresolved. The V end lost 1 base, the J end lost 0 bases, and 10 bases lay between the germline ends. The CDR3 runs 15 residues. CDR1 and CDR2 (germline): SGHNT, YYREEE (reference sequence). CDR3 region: CASSLPGPYQETQYF. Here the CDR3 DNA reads TGTGCCAGCAGCTTGCCAGGTCCTTACCAAGAGACCCAGTACTTC.

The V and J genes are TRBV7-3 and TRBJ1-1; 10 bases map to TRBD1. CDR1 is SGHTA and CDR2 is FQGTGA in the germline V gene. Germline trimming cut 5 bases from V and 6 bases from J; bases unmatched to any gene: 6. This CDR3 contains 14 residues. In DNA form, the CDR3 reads TGTGCCAGCAGCCAAGGACAGGGGGGATCTGAAGCTTTCTTT. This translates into CASSQGQGGSEAFF.

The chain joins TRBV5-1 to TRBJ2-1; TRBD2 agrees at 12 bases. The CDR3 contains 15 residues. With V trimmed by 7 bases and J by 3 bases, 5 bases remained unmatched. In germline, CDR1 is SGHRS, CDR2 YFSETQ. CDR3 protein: CASYGLAGRYNEQFF. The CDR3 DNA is TGCGCCAGCTACGGACTAGCGGGACGCTACAATGAGCAGTTCTTC. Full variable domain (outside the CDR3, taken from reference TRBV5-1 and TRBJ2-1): KAGVTQTPRYLIKTRGQQVTLSCSPISGHRSVSWYQQTPGQGLQFLFEYFSETQRNKGNFPGRFSGRQFSNSRSEMNVSTLELGDSALYLCASYGLAGRYNEQFFGPGTRLTVL.

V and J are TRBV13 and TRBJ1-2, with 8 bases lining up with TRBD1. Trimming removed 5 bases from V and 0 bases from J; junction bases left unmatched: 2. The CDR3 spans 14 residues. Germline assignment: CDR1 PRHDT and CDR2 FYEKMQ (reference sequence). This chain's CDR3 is CASSMDRANYGYTF. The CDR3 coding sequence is TGTGCCAGCAGCATGGACAGGGCTAACTATGGCTACACCTTC.

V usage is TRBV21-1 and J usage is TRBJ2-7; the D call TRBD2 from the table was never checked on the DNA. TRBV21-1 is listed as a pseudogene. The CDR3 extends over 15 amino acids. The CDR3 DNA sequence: TGTGCCAGCAGCAGGGACGAGCGGGGGGCCTACGAGCAGTACTTC. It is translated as CASSRDERGAYEQYF.

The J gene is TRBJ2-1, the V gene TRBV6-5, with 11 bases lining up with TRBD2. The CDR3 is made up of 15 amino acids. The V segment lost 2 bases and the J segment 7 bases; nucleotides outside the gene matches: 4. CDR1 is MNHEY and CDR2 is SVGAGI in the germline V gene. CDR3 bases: TGTGCCAGCAGTTACAGACTAGCGGGAACAAATGAGCAGTTCTTC. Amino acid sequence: CASSYRLAGTNEQFF.

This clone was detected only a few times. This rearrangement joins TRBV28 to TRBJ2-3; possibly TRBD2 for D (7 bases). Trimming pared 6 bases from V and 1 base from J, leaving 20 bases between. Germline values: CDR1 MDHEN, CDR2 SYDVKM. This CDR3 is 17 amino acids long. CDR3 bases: TGTGCCAGCAGCCCACCCCGGGGGGCAGGGGGCACAGATACGCAGTATTTT. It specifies CASSPPRGAGGTDTQYF.

As DNA, the CDR3 is TGTGCCAGCAGTGAAGCGCGGGGTAGCGGGAGATCTAACCTCGACACAGATACGCAGTATTTT. It codes for CASSEARGSGRSNLDTDTQYF. The chain joins TRBV6-1 to TRBJ2-3; 9 nucleotides align to TRBD2. The germline CDR1 and CDR2 sequences are MNHNS and SASEGT. V shed 0 bases, J shed 2 bases, and the junction held 18 bases outside the gene matches. The CDR3 extends over 21 amino acids.

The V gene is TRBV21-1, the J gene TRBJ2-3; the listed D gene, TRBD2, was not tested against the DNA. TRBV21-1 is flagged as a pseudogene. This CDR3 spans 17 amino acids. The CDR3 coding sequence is TGTGCCAGCAGCAAAGAGGGATCGAGCGGGAGGGCGGATACGCAGTATTTT. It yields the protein CASSKEGSSGRADTQYF.

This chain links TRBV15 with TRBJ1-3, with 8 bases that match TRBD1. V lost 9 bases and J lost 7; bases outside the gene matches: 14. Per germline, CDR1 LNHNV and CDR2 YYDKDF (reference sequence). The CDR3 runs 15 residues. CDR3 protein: CATSPGQGLGNTIYF. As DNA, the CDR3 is TGTGCCACGAGCCCCGGACAGGGCCTTGGGAACACCATATATTTT. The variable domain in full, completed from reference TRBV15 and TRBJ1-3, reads DAMVIQNPRYQVTQFGKPVTLSCSQTLNHNVMYWYQQKSSQAPKLLFHYYDKDFNNEADTPDNFQSRRPNTSFCFLDIRSPGLGDTAMYLCATSPGQGLGNTIYFGEGSWLTVV.

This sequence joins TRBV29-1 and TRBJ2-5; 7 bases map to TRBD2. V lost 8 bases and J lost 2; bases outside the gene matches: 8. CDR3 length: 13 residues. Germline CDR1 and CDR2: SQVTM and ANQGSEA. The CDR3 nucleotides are TGCAGCTCATGGTGGGGGGGACAAGAGACCCAGTACTTC. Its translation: CSSWWGGQETQYF.

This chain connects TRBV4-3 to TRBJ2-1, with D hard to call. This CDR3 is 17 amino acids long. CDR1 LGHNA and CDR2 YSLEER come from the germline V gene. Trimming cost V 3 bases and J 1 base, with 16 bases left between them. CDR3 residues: CASSHTPAGPSYNEQFF. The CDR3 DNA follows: TGCGCCAGCAGCCATACGCCTGCTGGGCCTTCCTACAATGAGCAGTTCTTC.

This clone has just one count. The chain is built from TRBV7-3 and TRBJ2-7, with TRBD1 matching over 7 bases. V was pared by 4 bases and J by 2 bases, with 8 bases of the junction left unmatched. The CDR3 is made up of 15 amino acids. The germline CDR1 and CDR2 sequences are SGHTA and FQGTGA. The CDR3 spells CASSSDPGQPYEQYF. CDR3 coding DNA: TGTGCCAGCAGCTCCGATCCGGGACAGCCCTACGAGCAGTACTTC.

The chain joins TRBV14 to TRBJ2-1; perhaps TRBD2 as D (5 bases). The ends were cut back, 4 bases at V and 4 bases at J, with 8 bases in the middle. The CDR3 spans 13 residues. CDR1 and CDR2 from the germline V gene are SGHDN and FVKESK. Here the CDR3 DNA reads TGTGCCAGCAGCCTTCGCGGGTACAATGAGCAGTTCTTC. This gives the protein CASSLRGYNEQFF.

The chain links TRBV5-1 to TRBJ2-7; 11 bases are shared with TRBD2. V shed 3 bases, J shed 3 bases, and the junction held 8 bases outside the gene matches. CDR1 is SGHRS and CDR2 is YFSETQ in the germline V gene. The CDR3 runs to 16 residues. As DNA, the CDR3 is TGCGCCAGCAGCTCCATAGCGGGAGGGCCAGGCTACGAGCAGTACTTC. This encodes CASSSIAGGPGYEQYF.

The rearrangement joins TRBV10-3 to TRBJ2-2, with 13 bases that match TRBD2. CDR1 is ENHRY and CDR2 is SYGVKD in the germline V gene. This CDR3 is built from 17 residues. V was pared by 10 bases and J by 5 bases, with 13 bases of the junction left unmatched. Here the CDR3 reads CATAPGTSGNGTGELFF. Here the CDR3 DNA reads TGTGCCACCGCACCCGGGACTAGCGGGAACGGGACCGGGGAGCTGTTTTTT.

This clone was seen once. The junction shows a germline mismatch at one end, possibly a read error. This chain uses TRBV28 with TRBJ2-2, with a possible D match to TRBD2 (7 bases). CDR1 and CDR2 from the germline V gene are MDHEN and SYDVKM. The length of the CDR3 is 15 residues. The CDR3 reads CASSSAGAHTGELFF. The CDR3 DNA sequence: TGCGCCAGCTCCTCTGCGGGGGCGCACACCGGGGAGCTGTTTTTT.

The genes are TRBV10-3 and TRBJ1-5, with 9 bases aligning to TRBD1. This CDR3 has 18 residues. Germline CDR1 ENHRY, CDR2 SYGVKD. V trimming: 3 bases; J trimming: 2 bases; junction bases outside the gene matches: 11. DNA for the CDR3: TGTGCCATCAGTGAATATCAAACAGGGGGCAGTGGCAATCAGCCCCAGCATTTT. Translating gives CAISEYQTGGSGNQPQHF.

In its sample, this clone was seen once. CDR3 in amino acids: CASSDRGGYTF. The CDR3, as DNA: TGTGCCAGCAGTGACAGGGGTGGCTACACCTTC. V and J are TRBV25-1 and TRBJ1-2; tentative D call: TRBD1 (6 bases). This CDR3 comprises 11 residues. The germline V gene has CDR1 MGHDK and CDR2 SYGVNS. The germline V and J ends were trimmed by 3 bases and 7 bases, with 6 bases remaining between them.

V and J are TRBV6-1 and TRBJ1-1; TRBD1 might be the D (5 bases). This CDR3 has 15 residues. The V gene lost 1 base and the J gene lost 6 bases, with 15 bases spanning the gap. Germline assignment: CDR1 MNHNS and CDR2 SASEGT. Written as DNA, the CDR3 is TGTGCCAGCAGTGAAGTTAGGGGCAGAGTCTCTGAAGCTTTCTTT. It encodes CASSEVRGRVSEAFF.